A single count supports the clone carrying this TCR beta chain. This entry belongs to a study of blood T cell repertoires in COVID-19. Study information: Samples taken during acute and convalescent COVID-19 were collected in the United States, Italy and Spain. T cells, B-cell-depleted T cells, or PBMCs provided the cDNA or gDNA that served as material.

The trim removed 3 bases at V and 0 bases at J, leaving 5 bases unmatched. CDR3 length: 17 amino acids. Germline CDR1 is MDHEN and CDR2 is SYDVKM. Original processing methods: Quantification of nucleated cells was approximated via reference gene primer amplification. The table came from immunoSEQ multiplex PCR; TCRdb's copy has only in-frame clones and leaves some out. Clone size and the V and J calls come from that table; the DNA yielded D and trimming. Among under 400,000 clones listed, 90% were seen once. The sequenced sample was peripheral blood. This chain uses TRBV28 with TRBJ2-6, with 7 positions matching TRBD2. The sequence derives from a man aged 18 to 29 with active or convalescent COVID-19. The CDR3 loop is CASSFPSGPSGANVLTF. In nucleotides, the CDR3 is TGTGCCAGCAGTTTCCCTAGCGGACCCTCTGGGGCCAACGTCCTGACTTTC.